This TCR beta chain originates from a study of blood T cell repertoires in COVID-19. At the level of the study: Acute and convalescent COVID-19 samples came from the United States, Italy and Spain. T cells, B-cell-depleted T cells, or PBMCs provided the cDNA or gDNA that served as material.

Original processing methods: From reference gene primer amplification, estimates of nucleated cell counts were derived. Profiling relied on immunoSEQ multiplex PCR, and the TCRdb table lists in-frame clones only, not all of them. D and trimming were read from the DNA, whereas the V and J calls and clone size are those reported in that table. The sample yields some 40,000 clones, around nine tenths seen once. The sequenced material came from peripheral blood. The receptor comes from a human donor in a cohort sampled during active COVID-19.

The CDR3 here is CASSGVKDSPYEQYF. The DNA of the CDR3 is TGTGCCAGCAGTGGAGTAAAGGACAGCCCCTACGAGCAGTACTTC. The chain combines TRBV2 with TRBJ2-7; TRBD1 is a possible D gene (6 bases). The germline V and J ends were trimmed by 4 bases and 2 bases, with 15 bases remaining between them. Germline assignment: CDR1 SNHLY and CDR2 FYNNEI. The CDR3 has 15 residues. Using reference TRBV2 and TRBJ2-7 for the parts outside the CDR3, the full variable domain is EPEVTQTPSHQVTQMGQEVILRCVPISNHLYFYWYRQILGQKVEFLVSFYNNEISEKSEIFDDQFSVERPDGSNFTLKIRSTKLEDSAMYFCASSGVKDSPYEQYFGPGTRLTVT.